This TCR beta chain stems from a study of T cell changes during pregnancy in multiple sclerosis. Germline lookup yields CDR1 SGDLS and CDR2 YYNGEE. With V trimmed by 0 bases and J by 8 bases, 8 bases remained unmatched. This CDR3 region has 16 residues. Only in-frame clones appear in the TCRdb table, and some are missing; sequencing was by immunoSEQ multiplex PCR. The sample has about 43,000 clones; roughly 91% are singletons. The gene calls are TRBV9 and TRBJ2-1; 10 bases line up with TRBD2. This receptor was taken from a female donor with multiple sclerosis, enrolled in a pregnancy study. The sequenced sample was PBMCs (not recorded whether the cells were cultured). For the CDR3, the DNA is TGTGCCAGCAGCGTAGGCCTAGCGGGAGCCTTGTATGAGCAGTTCTTC. Amino acid sequence: CASSVGLAGALYEQFF.